The next 32 T cell receptor beta chains were all read from a single sample in a study of blood T cell repertoires in COVID-19. TCRdb keeps only in-frame clones here, not all; method: immunoSEQ multiplex PCR. The data contain about 78,000 clones, around 86% of them singletons. Sequencing was performed on peripheral blood. These receptors were obtained from a man aged 50 to 59 with active or convalescent COVID-19.

The chain recombines TRBV10-3 with TRBJ2-5, with 9 bases that match TRBD2. The CDR3 sequence is 14 residues long. Per germline, CDR1 ENHRY and CDR2 SYGVKD. The V and J ends lost 4 bases and 2 bases, in that order; junction bases with no gene match: 2. The CDR3 protein is CAISASGGQETQYF. Here the CDR3 DNA reads TGTGCCATCAGTGCGAGCGGGGGGCAAGAGACCCAGTACTTC.

The chain joins TRBV12-1 to TRBJ2-5; TRBD2, the D gene given by the table, was not confirmed from the DNA. TRBV12-1 is a pseudogene locus. The CDR3 has 17 amino acids. CDR3 in DNA: TGTGCCAGCAGCTTTGCGAGACTAACGGAACGCCAAGAGACCCAGTACTTC. Its translation is CASSFARLTERQETQYF.

A few counts support this clone. The chain is built from TRBV28 and TRBJ2-7; TRBD1 matches 8 bases. Germline V gene sequence: CDR1 MDHEN, CDR2 SYDVKM. After removal of 5 bases from V and 1 base from J, the junction contained 10 bases not matched to a gene. There are 16 residues in the CDR3. CDR3 nucleotides: TGTGCCAGCAGTCCCGTCAGGGGGCGGAGTTCCTACGAGCAGTACGTC. The encoded protein is CASSPVRGRSSYEQYV.

The chain is built from TRBV18 and TRBJ2-7; no definite D call. The germline V and J ends were trimmed by 0 bases and 1 base, with 4 bases remaining between them. The CDR3 totals 13 residues. The germline CDR1 and CDR2 sequences are KGHSH and LQKENI. CDR3 bases: TGTGCCAGCTCACCACCGTCATCCTACGAGCAGTACTTC. It is translated as CASSPPSSYEQYF.

This clone was recorded a few times. This sequence joins TRBV10-3 and TRBJ1-4; D gene ambiguous. V dropped 3 bases and J dropped 8 bases, with 13 bases sitting between them. The CDR3 is 14 amino acids. Per germline, CDR1 ENHRY and CDR2 SYGVKD. The CDR3 loop is CAISDPGVGEKLFF. The CDR3 nucleotides are TGTGCCATCAGTGACCCCGGGGTAGGAGAAAAACTGTTTTTT.

V is TRBV6-6 and J is TRBJ2-5, with 7 bases matching TRBD2. The germline CDR1 and CDR2 sequences are MNHNY and SVGAGI (reference sequence). V shed 5 bases, J shed 2 bases, and the junction held 2 bases outside the gene matches. There are 13 residues in the CDR3. The CDR3, as DNA: TGTGCCAGCAGTCCAGCGGGACAAGAGACCCAGTACTTC. Translating it yields CASSPAGQETQYF.

V gene TRBV3-1 (or the pseudogene TRBV3-2) combines with J gene TRBJ1-4; TRBD1 aligns across 7 bases. The CDR3 is made up of 15 amino acids. The junction had 11 bases not matched to a gene; V was cut back by 5 bases and J by 8 bases. Germline assignment: CDR1 LGHDT and CDR2 YNNKEL (reference sequence). The CDR3, as DNA: TGTGCCAGCAGCGTTCCGGGACAGTTAGTCGAAAAACTGTTTTTT. It translates to CASSVPGQLVEKLFF.

This CDR3 reads CASMRGGATGELFF. For the CDR3, the DNA is TGTGCCAGTATGCGCGGAGGGGCCACCGGGGAGCTGTTTTTT. The rearrangement links TRBV19 to TRBJ2-2; tentative D call: TRBD2 (6 bases). Germline CDR1 is LNHDA and CDR2 is SQIVND (reference sequence). V dropped 7 bases and J dropped 4 bases, with 13 bases sitting between them. This CDR3 is built from 14 residues.

Here the CDR3 reads CASSLLTGELFF. The DNA for the CDR3 is TGTGCCAGCAGTCTACTCACCGGGGAGCTGTTTTTT. The V call is TRBV12-3 or TRBV12-4, the J call TRBJ2-2, with D uncertain. CDR3 length equals 12 residues. Trimming cost V 5 bases and J 4 bases, with 5 bases left between them.

The chain combines TRBV13 with TRBJ1-6; D call uncertain. This CDR3 contains 14 residues. V lost 0 bases and J 9 bases, leaving 9 bases between the germline ends. From germline, CDR1 is PRHDT and CDR2 FYEKMQ (reference sequence). CDR3 sequence reads: CASSLGNPPSPLHF. CDR3 nucleotides: TGTGCCAGCAGCTTAGGCAATCCCCCTTCACCCCTCCACTTT.

V is TRBV18 and J is TRBJ1-1, with TRBD1 matching over 7 bases. Germline V gene data show CDR1 as KGHSH and CDR2 as LQKENI. The CDR3 spans 13 residues. Unmatched junction bases numbered 1, after V lost 5 bases and J lost 1 base. The CDR3 DNA is TGTGCCAGCTCAAGGGACAGGAACACTGAAGCTTTCTTT. Its translation is CASSRDRNTEAFF.

In this sample, this clone turned up once. The V gene is TRBV19, the J gene TRBJ2-3; D not certain. This CDR3 comprises 14 residues. With 1 base removed from V and 0 bases from J, the gap between germline ends came to 5 bases. The germline V gene encodes CDR1 LNHDA and CDR2 SQIVND (reference sequence). The CDR3 protein is CASSIGQSTDTQYF. In DNA form, the CDR3 reads TGTGCCAGTAGTATAGGCCAGAGCACAGATACGCAGTATTTT.

V gene TRBV5-1 combines with J gene TRBJ2-5, with 7 bases aligning to TRBD1. V dropped 0 bases and J dropped 5; count of bases not matched to a gene: 10. Germline CDR1 and CDR2: SGHRS and YFSETQ. The CDR3 has 16 amino acids. The CDR3 DNA reads TGCGCCAGCAGCTTGGCCGGGACAGTGGGTGGGGAGACCCAGTACTTC. It is translated as CASSLAGTVGGETQYF.

V usage is TRBV5-1 and J usage is TRBJ2-3; possible D gene TRBD1, 6 bases. Germline V gene data show CDR1 as SGHRS and CDR2 as YFSETQ. The V and J ends lost 3 bases and 4 bases respectively, with 12 bases between them. CDR3 length equals 14 residues. CDR3 DNA: TGCGCCAGCAGCTCGGACAGTTTGTCAGATACGCAGTATTTT. Its protein is CASSSDSLSDTQYF.

In DNA form, the CDR3 reads TGTGCCAGCAGCTTAGGTGCGGACAGACCTAACTATGGCTACACCTTC. The encoded protein is CASSLGADRPNYGYTF. The V call is TRBV11-2, the J call TRBJ1-2; perhaps TRBD1 as D (6 bases). CDR3 length: 16 residues. Germline V CDR1 and CDR2: SGHAT, FQNNGV. Trimming removed 1 base at V and 0 bases at J, with 12 bases between. The full variable domain, with the rest looked up from reference TRBV11-2 and TRBJ1-2, is EAGVAQSPRYKIIEKRQSVAFWCNPISGHATLYWYQQILGQGPKLLIQFQNNGVVDDSQLPKDRFSAERLKGVDSTLKIQPAKLEDSAVYLCASSLGADRPNYGYTFGSGTRLTVV.

The chain employs TRBV11-2 and TRBJ2-3, with D unresolved. Trimming left V 5 bases short and J 0 bases short, with 12 bases between. In germline, CDR1 is SGHAT, CDR2 FQNNGV. The CDR3 totals 15 residues. The CDR3 loop reads CASSPPPVSTDTQYF. The CDR3, as DNA: TGTGCCAGCAGCCCTCCGCCGGTTAGCACAGATACGCAGTATTTT.

This rearrangement joins TRBV5-1 to TRBJ2-1; 9 bases align to TRBD2. V shed 0 bases and J 4 bases; nucleotides not matched to a gene: 2. The CDR3 contains 15 residues. From germline, CDR1 is SGHRS and CDR2 YFSETQ. CDR3 loop: CASSLGGGAYNEQFF. CDR3 nucleotides: TGCGCCAGCAGCTTGGGCGGGGGGGCGTACAATGAGCAGTTCTTC.

The V call is TRBV30, the J call TRBJ1-6; D gene ambiguous. V shed 4 bases and J shed 11 bases, with 18 bases lying between them. The CDR3 loop spans 14 amino acids. Germline assignment: CDR1 GTSNPN and CDR2 SVGIG (reference sequence). The CDR3 DNA follows: TGTGCCTGGAACAAGGACGCCCGGAGGACACCCCTCCACTTT. This encodes CAWNKDARRTPLHF.

The CDR3 spells CASSPLGFPGTNTGELFF. The DNA for the CDR3 is TGTGCCAGCAGCCCTCTAGGATTCCCCGGGACAAACACCGGGGAGCTGTTTTTT. The chain links TRBV3-1 (or the pseudogene TRBV3-2) to TRBJ2-2, with a possible D match to TRBD1 (6 bases). The CDR3 totals 18 residues. V was shortened by 4 bases and J by 2 bases, with 20 bases between the two germline ends. The germline V gene has CDR1 LGHDT and CDR2 YNNKEL (reference sequence).

This rearrangement joins TRBV10-2 to TRBJ2-7, with D possibly TRBD2 on 5 matching bases. From germline, CDR1 is WSHSY and CDR2 SAAADI. Trimming cost V 2 bases and J 7 bases, with 15 bases left between them. CDR3 length equals 14 residues. CDR3 region: CASSEPGLRGEQYV. The DNA for the CDR3 is TGCGCCAGCAGTGAGCCGGGATTACGAGGAGAGCAGTACGTC.

This clone was seen only once. The J gene is TRBJ2-7, the V gene TRBV7-2; 10 bases line up with TRBD2. V was clipped by 1 base and J by 5 bases; unmatched bases: 11. In germline, CDR1 is SGHTA, CDR2 FQGNSA. The CDR3 has 17 amino acids. The CDR3 DNA is TGTGCCAGCAGCTTAGAAGCGGGGGGGCGAGTTCGAAACGAGCAGTACGTC. This encodes CASSLEAGGRVRNEQYV.

This chain uses TRBV6-4 with TRBJ2-4; 13 positions match TRBD2. The junction had 5 bases not matched to a gene; V was cut back by 3 bases and J by 0 bases. Germline CDR1 reads MRHNA; CDR2 reads SNTAGT. The CDR3 length is 18 residues. The CDR3 nucleotides read TGTGCCAGCAGTGAGGGACTAGCGGGGACTCTAGCCAAAAACATTCAGTACTTC. Translated: CASSEGLAGTLAKNIQYF.

This clone was recorded once. This chain uses TRBV19 with TRBJ2-7, with 10 nucleotides matching TRBD2. There are 15 residues in the CDR3. CDR1 and CDR2 (germline): LNHDA, SQIVND (reference sequence). The CDR3 coding sequence is TGTGTTCATAAGTCTGGGACTAGCGAATTCGTCGAGCAGTACTTC. It specifies CVHKSGTSEFVEQYF. The full variable domain, completed using reference TRBV19 and TRBJ2-7, is DGGITQSPKYLFRKEGQNVTLSCEQNLNHDAMYWYRQDPGQGLRLIYYSQIVNDFQKGDIAEGYSVSREKKESFPLTVTSAQKNPTAFYLCVHKSGTSEFVEQYFGPGTRLTVT.

This sequence joins TRBV25-1 and TRBJ2-1; 7 positions agree with TRBD2. Germline lookup yields CDR1 MGHDK and CDR2 SYGVNS. After removal of 3 bases from V and 5 bases from J, the junction contained 7 bases not matched to a gene. The CDR3 spans 15 residues. CDR3 coding DNA: TGTGCCAGCAGTGATTGGTTAGGGAGGGACAATGAGCAGTTCTTC. As protein: CASSDWLGRDNEQFF. Full variable domain (missing parts from reference TRBV25-1 and TRBJ2-1): EADIYQTPRYLVIGTGKKITLECSQTMGHDKMYWYQQDPGMELHLIHYSYGVNSTEKGDLSSESTVSRIRTEHFPLTLESARPSHTSQYLCASSDWLGRDNEQFFGPGTRLTVL.

The J gene is TRBJ2-5, the V gene TRBV27; D is unclear. CDR3 length: 14 amino acids. Trimming took off 3 bases at V and 6 bases at J, with 14 bases between the two ends. Germline V CDR1 and CDR2: MNHEY, SMNVEV (reference sequence). CDR3 coding DNA: TGTGCCAGCAGTTTCCGGCCTCTCGACAAGACCCAGTACTTC. It encodes CASSFRPLDKTQYF.

The rearrangement uses TRBV7-2 and TRBJ1-2; no reliable D call. CDR3 length: 15 residues. The germline V and J ends were trimmed by 6 bases and 8 bases, with 22 bases remaining between them. Per germline, CDR1 SGHTA and CDR2 FQGNSA. CDR3 region: CASSPSGGLAGGYTF. In DNA, the CDR3 is TGTGCCAGCAGTCCGAGCGGCGGCCTCGCGGGCGGCTACACCTTC.

The chain carries TRBV24-1 and TRBJ2-1, with 9 bases identical to TRBD1. J was trimmed by 6 bases and V by 9 bases; bases with no gene match: 14. This CDR3 has 16 amino acids. Germline CDR1 reads KGHDR; CDR2 reads SFDVKD. The CDR3 sequence: CATCPGQGAKGNEQFF. CDR3 nucleotide sequence: TGTGCCACCTGTCCGGGACAGGGAGCAAAGGGCAATGAGCAGTTCTTC.

CDR3 amino acids: CASSLSGTGESPLHF. The CDR3 DNA reads TGTGCCAGCAGCTTATCCGGGACAGGGGAATCACCCCTCCACTTT. V usage is TRBV11-2 and J usage is TRBJ1-6; 10 bases line up with TRBD1. The germline V gene encodes CDR1 SGHAT and CDR2 FQNNGV. V was clipped by 2 bases and J by 10 bases; unmatched bases: 5. The CDR3 is 15 amino acids.

This chain connects TRBV24-1 to TRBJ1-2, with unresolved D. There are 14 residues in the CDR3. Germline assignment: CDR1 KGHDR and CDR2 SFDVKD. The ends were cut back, 2 bases at V and 4 bases at J, with 10 bases in the middle. The DNA of the CDR3 is TGTGCCACCAGTGATTCAGGCCTTCCCTATGGCTACACCTTC. Translated: CATSDSGLPYGYTF.

The chain carries TRBV28 and TRBJ1-2; D is possibly TRBD1 (6 bases). The CDR3 contains 12 residues. Trimming took off 8 bases at V and 8 bases at J, with 15 bases between the two ends. Germline assignment: CDR1 MDHEN and CDR2 SYDVKM. This CDR3 reads CASSTGMGGYTF. DNA for the CDR3: TGTGCCAGCTCTACAGGGATGGGCGGCTACACCTTC.

The V gene is TRBV5-5, the J gene TRBJ1-1; 9 bases fit TRBD1. Per germline, CDR1 SGHKS and CDR2 YYEKEE (reference sequence). The V segment lost 3 bases and the J segment 1 base; nucleotides outside the gene matches: 4. The CDR3 is 15 amino acids. The CDR3 loop reads CASSSHRGQNTEAFF. The CDR3 nucleotides read TGTGCCAGCAGCTCCCACAGGGGGCAGAACACTGAAGCTTTCTTT.

Here the CDR3 DNA reads TGTGCCACCAGTGGTCCCCCTCCTATCTACGAGCAGTACTTC. Translated, it gives CATSGPPPIYEQYF. The J gene is TRBJ2-7, the V gene TRBV24-1; D gene unclear. CDR1 and CDR2 from the germline V gene are KGHDR and SFDVKD. This CDR3 has 14 amino acids. Trimming removed 5 bases from V and 3 bases from J, with 13 bases in between.